Presented here are 10 T cell receptor beta chains from one specimen sequenced in a study of blood T cell repertoires in COVID-19. The method was immunoSEQ multiplex PCR; TCRdb's version includes in-frame clones alone and lacks a portion of them. The sample shows some 150,000 clones, 80% to 85% of them seen only once. Sequences were obtained from PBMCs or T cells enriched from blood (not recorded which). All receptors come from a woman between 45 and 65 years old who had been exposed to COVID-19.

This chain connects TRBV27 to TRBJ2-3; TRBD2 agrees at 10 bases. Trimming cost V 3 bases and J 7 bases; bases outside gene matches: 7. Germline CDR1 MNHEY, CDR2 SMNVEV (reference sequence). There are 15 residues in the CDR3. The CDR3 coding sequence is TGTGCCAGCAGTTTCGAAGCGGGAGGGAAACATACGCAGTATTTT. This gives the protein CASSFEAGGKHTQYF.

The chain links TRBV14 to TRBJ2-1, with TRBD2 matching over 8 bases. Germline CDR1 SGHDN, CDR2 FVKESK. This CDR3 region has 14 residues. With V trimmed by 4 bases and J by 9 bases, 8 bases remained unmatched. The CDR3 DNA sequence: TGTGCCAGCAGCCCCGGGACTAGGAAGCGTGAGCAGTTCTTC. Translating gives CASSPGTRKREQFF.

On this clone: An end of the junction differs from the germline gene, which may be a read error. V and J are TRBV7-6 and TRBJ1-2, with 8 positions matching TRBD1. Germline CDR1 and CDR2: SGHVS and FNYEAQ. There are 14 residues in the CDR3. CDR3 DNA: TGTGTCAGCAGCTTAGACAGGGGATACACTGGCTACACCTTC. Translated, it gives CVSSLDRGYTGYTF.

The genes are TRBV12-3 or TRBV12-4 and TRBJ1-2; tentative D call: TRBD1 (6 bases). The V end lost 4 bases, the J end lost 4 bases, and 7 bases lay between the germline ends. This CDR3 spans 12 amino acids. The CDR3 sequence is CASSSDSYGYTF. The CDR3 coding sequence is TGTGCCAGCAGTTCGGACAGCTATGGCTACACCTTC.

The V gene is TRBV19, the J gene TRBJ1-5; 10 bases are a match to TRBD1. The trim removed 7 bases at V and 7 bases at J, leaving 10 bases unmatched. Germline V gene data show CDR1 as LNHDA and CDR2 as SQIVND (reference sequence). There are 15 residues in the CDR3. Here the CDR3 reads CASTGTGDLGQPQHF. Written as DNA, the CDR3 is TGTGCCAGTACCGGGACAGGGGATTTAGGCCAGCCCCAGCATTTT.

The chain has TRBV5-5 and TRBJ2-2; D possibly corresponds to TRBD2 (5 bases). Germline V gene lookup returns CDR1 SGHKS and CDR2 YYEKEE (reference sequence). The CDR3 runs to 14 residues. V gave up 6 bases and J gave up 3 bases, with 12 bases separating them. The CDR3 region has the DNA TGTGCCAGCAACTCCGAGGGTTACACCGGGGAGCTGTTTTTT. Protein sequence: CASNSEGYTGELFF.

The chain has TRBV28 and TRBJ2-1; D gene unclear. Germline V CDR1 and CDR2: MDHEN, SYDVKM. The CDR3 totals 13 residues. Trimming removed 7 bases from V and 4 bases from J, with 11 bases in between. The DNA for the CDR3 is TGTGCCAGCACCGAAAACAGTTACAATGAGCAGTTCTTC. Residues: CASTENSYNEQFF.

This clone is a singleton in its sample. The chain is built from TRBV19 and TRBJ2-7; 12 nucleotides line up with TRBD1. This CDR3 has 17 amino acids. The germline gives CDR1 LNHDA, CDR2 SQIVND (reference sequence). After removal of 1 base from V and 6 bases from J, the junction contained 10 bases not matched to a gene. CDR3 in DNA: TGTGCCAGTAGTATAGTAGCCCAGGGACAGGGGGCCGTCGAGCAGTACTTC. It yields the protein CASSIVAQGQGAVEQYF. The variable domain in full, with the rest retrieved from reference TRBV19 and TRBJ2-7, is DGGITQSPKYLFRKEGQNVTLSCEQNLNHDAMYWYRQDPGQGLRLIYYSQIVNDFQKGDIAEGYSVSREKKESFPLTVTSAQKNPTAFYLCASSIVAQGQGAVEQYFGPGTRLTVT.

This chain connects TRBV7-8 to TRBJ1-2; 11 positions match TRBD1. The CDR3 spans 15 residues. V lost 5 bases and J lost 7; bases outside the gene matches: 9. Germline loops: CDR1 SGHVS, CDR2 FQNEAQ. CDR3 sequence reads: CASSPWTGGAGGYTF. CDR3 in DNA: TGTGCCAGCAGCCCATGGACAGGGGGCGCGGGTGGCTACACCTTC.

V and J are TRBV12-3 or TRBV12-4 and TRBJ1-6; TRBD1 might be the D (6 bases). This CDR3 has 13 residues. V lost 7 bases and J 5 bases, leaving 9 bases between the germline ends. CDR3 loop: CASKTGDNSPLHF. Here the CDR3 DNA reads TGTGCCAGCAAGACAGGAGATAATTCACCCCTCCACTTT.